The rows below give T cell receptor beta chains drawn from one sample of a study of blood T cells in healthy people across ages. TCRdb analysed the 5' RACE reads with MiXCR anew, one entry per CDR3 protein. The data contain 730,000 or so distinct CDR3 sequences, 43% of them seen just once; the ten biggest clones take up 20% to 25%. The sequencing input was blood. These receptors originate from a woman between 55 and 75 years old in good health. CDR3s include the opening cysteine and the closing phenylalanine or tryptophan. A D gene is named only where the DNA matches it firmly. Part of the rows lack a size; the others show once, few, many or a class for expanded clones.

length: 17; size: once; V: TRBV28; J: TRBJ2-3; D: -; DNA: TGTGCCAGCAGCCACGCAGGGGGGACCGCTAGCACAGATACGCAGTATTTT; CDR3: CASSHAGGTASTDTQYF
length: 12; size: -; V: TRBV29-1; J: TRBJ2-2; D: -; DNA: TGCAGCGTGGAACTACCCACCGGGGAGCTGTTTTTT; CDR3: CSVELPTGELFF
length: 14; size: -; V: TRBV6-2/TRBV6-3; J: TRBJ2-1; D: -; DNA: TGTGCCAGCATGAACACAGGTTTCGGCGATGAGCAGTTCTTC; CDR3: CASMNTGFGDEQFF
length: 13; size: once; V: TRBV5-1; J: TRBJ2-1; D: TRBD2; DNA: TGCGCCAGCAGCGTGGACTGGGGGGGTGAGCAGTTCTTC; CDR3: CASSVDWGGEQFF
length: 13; size: once; V: TRBV4-1; J: TRBJ2-5; D: -; DNA: TGCGCCAGCAGCCAGTTTCGCCGTGAGACCCAGTACTTC; CDR3: CASSQFRRETQYF
length: 14; size: -; V: TRBV11-3; J: TRBJ2-2; D: -; DNA: TGTGCCAGCAGCGCCAACAGGGTCACCGGGGAGCTGTTTTTT; CDR3: CASSANRVTGELFF
length: 14; size: few; V: TRBV7-9; J: TRBJ2-1; D: -; DNA: TGTGCCAGCAGCTTAGGGGGCGCCCGCAATGAGCAGTTCTTC; CDR3: CASSLGGARNEQFF
length: 14; size: few; V: TRBV5-1; J: TRBJ2-7; D: -; DNA: TGCGCCAGCAGCTTGGATGGCCGGGCTGCCGAGCAGTACTTC; CDR3: CASSLDGRAAEQYF
length: 14; size: once; V: TRBV6-6; J: TRBJ1-1; D: TRBD1; DNA: TGTGCCACATTAGGGGACAGAGCGAACACTGAAGCTTTCTTT; CDR3: CATLGDRANTEAFF
length: 17; size: -; V: TRBV25-1; J: TRBJ1-1; D: TRBD1; DNA: TGTGCCAGCATCCCCACCTCGGGACAGGGGGGCCTGGGTGAAGCTTTCTTT; CDR3: CASIPTSGQGGLGEAFF
length: 15; size: -; V: TRBV20-1; J: TRBJ2-4; D: TRBD2; DNA: TGCAGTGCCTCGTTAGCGGGAGGCGCCAAAAACATTCAGTACTTC; CDR3: CSASLAGGAKNIQYF
length: 16; size: -; V: TRBV7-2; J: TRBJ2-5; D: TRBD2; DNA: TGTGCCAGCAGCTTAGTAGGTAGCGGGGGTCAAGAGACCCAGTACTTC; CDR3: CASSLVGSGGQETQYF
length: 15; size: few; V: TRBV12-3/TRBV12-4; J: TRBJ1-2; D: -; DNA: TGTGCCAGCAGTTCTGGTAGGACACCCGAATATGGCTACACCTTC; CDR3: CASSSGRTPEYGYTF
length: 14; size: -; V: TRBV6-2/TRBV6-3; J: TRBJ1-2; D: -; DNA: TGTGCCAGCAGCCTGGAACGTCGGGGCTATGGCTACACCTTC; CDR3: CASSLERRGYGYTF
length: 14; size: -; V: TRBV13; J: TRBJ1-5; D: -; DNA: TGTGCCAGCAGCTTAGGCAGAGACTATCAGCCCCAGCATTTT; CDR3: CASSLGRDYQPQHF